The 20 T cell receptor beta chains below all came from one sample that was sequenced in a study of blood T cell repertoires in COVID-19. Here immunoSEQ multiplex PCR was the method, and the copy in TCRdb shows in-frame clones only, minus some. The table has roughly 150,000 clones, around four fifths seen once. Material for sequencing was PBMCs or T cells enriched from blood (not recorded which). These receptor sequences come from a man aged 65-85 years who had been exposed to COVID-19.

The chain links TRBV18 to TRBJ1-2; D gene uncertain. V was shortened by 4 bases and J by 8 bases, with 20 bases between the two germline ends. CDR1 and CDR2 (germline): KGHSH, LQKENI. The CDR3 contains 15 residues. The CDR3 region is CASSQSQEGPNGYTF. Written as DNA, the CDR3 is TGTGCCAGCTCACAAAGTCAGGAGGGCCCCAACGGCTACACCTTC.

The V gene is TRBV9, the J gene TRBJ1-6; maybe TRBD1 (5 bases). The CDR3 is 16 amino acids. Germline CDR1 SGDLS, CDR2 YYNGEE. Trimming removed 0 bases at V and 7 bases at J, with 14 bases between. The CDR3 region has the DNA TGTGCCAGCAGCGTAGGCGGGGGTGCGGGAAATTCACCCCTCCACTTT. Translating gives CASSVGGGAGNSPLHF.

Written as DNA, the CDR3 is TGTGCCAGCAGCGTAGCGTGGGAGGGGACCGGGGAGCTGTTTTTT. This codes for CASSVAWEGTGELFF. This chain uses TRBV9 with TRBJ2-2, with 7 bases aligning to TRBD2. The CDR3 extends over 15 amino acids. Germline V lookup: CDR1 SGDLS, CDR2 YYNGEE. V lost 0 bases, J lost 5 bases, and 4 bases stayed unmatched.

CDR3 residues: CASSISTGEAGYTF. DNA of the CDR3: TGCGCCAGCAGCATCTCCACAGGGGAAGCTGGCTACACCTTC. The V call is TRBV5-1, the J call TRBJ1-2; 7 bases are shared with TRBD1. Germline CDR1 is SGHRS and CDR2 is YFSETQ. This CDR3 is built from 14 residues. The J segment lost 7 bases and the V segment lost 4 bases, leaving 10 bases of the junction unmatched.

The chain joins TRBV27 to TRBJ1-1; D not resolved. Germline values: CDR1 MNHEY, CDR2 SMNVEV (reference sequence). This CDR3 has 13 residues. V lost 3 bases to trimming and J lost 4 bases, with 9 bases between them. The CDR3 sequence: CASSFEGGTEAFF. Here the CDR3 DNA reads TGTGCCAGCAGTTTTGAGGGTGGCACTGAAGCTTTCTTT.

Only a few counts were recorded for this clone. The genes are TRBV24-1 and TRBJ1-5; TRBD1 might be the D (5 bases). The CDR3 length is 16 residues. Trimming took off 4 bases at V and 0 bases at J, with 12 bases between the two ends. Per germline, CDR1 KGHDR and CDR2 SFDVKD. CDR3 protein: CATSEGGTYSNQPQHF. The CDR3 nucleotides are TGTGCCACCAGTGAGGGGGGGACTTATAGCAATCAGCCCCAGCATTTT.

This chain joins TRBV18 and TRBJ2-6, with 9 bases matching TRBD1. The CDR3 spans 18 residues. Trimming at V came to 1 base and at J to 2 bases, leaving 6 bases not matched to a gene. CDR1 and CDR2 from the germline V gene are KGHSH and LQKENI. The CDR3 spells CASSPRQGDLAGANVLTF. CDR3 DNA sequence: TGTGCCAGCTCACCACGACAGGGGGATCTTGCTGGGGCCAACGTCCTGACTTTC.

This clone was recorded a few times. CDR3 DNA: TGTGCCAGCAGTTTATCCCTCGCTGAGCGGGGCCCTCGGTTCTTC. Translated: CASSLSLAERGPRFF. The genes are TRBV28 and TRBJ2-1; 7 nucleotides match TRBD2. V gave up 1 base and J gave up 15 bases; unmatched junction bases: 15. The CDR3 is made up of 15 amino acids. Germline assignment: CDR1 MDHEN and CDR2 SYDVKM.

This rearrangement joins TRBV6-2 or TRBV6-3 to TRBJ2-3; 10 nucleotides line up with TRBD2. Losses at the gene ends were 6 bases for V and 3 bases for J; bases not matched to a gene: 6. The CDR3 length is 15 residues. The germline CDR1 and CDR2 sequences are MNHEY and SVGEGT. The chain's CDR3 is CASSVLAGKTDTQYF. CDR3 nucleotide sequence: TGTGCCAGCAGCGTACTAGCGGGAAAGACAGATACGCAGTATTTT.

This clone has just a few counts. Additional DNA sequences in this sample encode the identical CDR3. The chain links TRBV1 to TRBJ1-5; the table's D gene call, TRBD1, was not cross checked with the DNA. TRBV1 is reported as a pseudogene. The CDR3 is made up of 19 amino acids. CDR3 amino acids: CTSSQAWISDRGRHQPQHF. CDR3 in DNA: TGCACCAGCAGCCAAGCCTGGATTTCGGACAGGGGAAGGCATCAGCCCCAGCATTTT.

The chain carries TRBV11-2 and TRBJ1-2; D possibly corresponds to TRBD1 (5 bases). The ends were cut back, 8 bases at V and 5 bases at J, with 18 bases in the middle. The CDR3 is made up of 14 amino acids. CDR1 is SGHAT, CDR2 FQNNGV, per germline. In nucleotides, the CDR3 is TGTGCCAGCCGAAAAGGGGAGGGGAGGTATGGCTACACCTTC. It yields the protein CASRKGEGRYGYTF.

The chain links TRBV28 to TRBJ1-2; no definite D call. The CDR3 runs 14 residues. Per germline, CDR1 MDHEN and CDR2 SYDVKM. Trimming stripped 1 base from V and 5 bases from J, with 11 bases between. CDR3 amino acids: CASSLSVRLYGYTF. Written as DNA, the CDR3 is TGTGCCAGCAGTTTATCGGTCCGATTATATGGCTACACCTTC.

This rearrangement joins TRBV19 to TRBJ2-2, with D perhaps matching TRBD2 (6 bases). This CDR3 is 17 amino acids long. With 3 bases removed from V and 0 bases from J, the gap between germline ends came to 14 bases. Per germline, CDR1 LNHDA and CDR2 SQIVND (reference sequence). For the CDR3, the DNA is TGTGCCAGTAGTATCCCCACGGGACTTACGAACACCGGGGAGCTGTTTTTT. Amino acids: CASSIPTGLTNTGELFF.

The rearrangement links TRBV29-1 to TRBJ2-1, with unresolved D. CDR1 is SQVTM and CDR2 is ANQGSEA in the germline V gene. The CDR3 runs 11 residues. V lost 7 bases and J 10 bases, leaving 14 bases between the germline ends. CDR3: CSAPGYWEQFF. CDR3 sequence (DNA): TGCAGCGCCCCCGGGTATTGGGAGCAGTTCTTC.

This clone is a singleton in its sample. This chain connects TRBV28 to TRBJ1-1; 7 positions agree with TRBD1. This CDR3 is built from 13 residues. CDR1 and CDR2 (germline): MDHEN, SYDVKM. Trimming at V came to 8 bases and at J to 6 bases, leaving 9 bases not matched to a gene. CDR3 in amino acids: CASLITGEAEAFF. The CDR3 bases are TGTGCCAGCCTGATTACAGGGGAGGCTGAAGCTTTCTTT.

V usage is TRBV15 and J usage is TRBJ2-1, with D hard to call. This CDR3 comprises 11 residues. Trimming stripped 9 bases from V and 8 bases from J, with 11 bases between. Germline values: CDR1 LNHNV, CDR2 YYDKDF (reference sequence). This CDR3 reads CATAIFDEQFF. CDR3 DNA sequence: TGTGCCACGGCAATTTTCGATGAGCAGTTCTTC.

This chain connects TRBV20-1 to TRBJ2-3, with 10 positions matching TRBD2. V lost 6 bases to trimming and J lost 8 bases; unmatched junction nucleotides: 11. CDR1 and CDR2 from the germline V gene are DFQATT and SNEGSKA (reference sequence). There are 14 residues in the CDR3. The CDR3 DNA is TGCAGTGCCAGTGAGGGGCTAGCGGGAGTTACGCAGTATTTT. Translated, it gives CSASEGLAGVTQYF.

The V gene is TRBV5-4, the J gene TRBJ2-1; 9 nucleotides agree with TRBD2. V lost 1 base, J lost 4 bases, and 6 bases stayed unmatched. The CDR3 runs 16 residues. Germline values: CDR1 SGHNT, CDR2 YYREEE (reference sequence). The CDR3, as DNA: TGTGCCAGCAGCTTGTTAGGTCTAGCGGGGTACAATGAGCAGTTCTTC. This translates into CASSLLGLAGYNEQFF.

This rearrangement joins TRBV6-9 to TRBJ1-6; a possible D gene is TRBD1 (6 bases). Germline V lookup: CDR1 MNHGY, CDR2 SVAAGI. The CDR3 spans 15 residues. Trimming took 4 bases from V and 7 from J, leaving 14 bases between them. As DNA, the CDR3 is TGTGCCAGCAGTTCAACGGCAGGGGACAATTCACCCCTCCACTTT. Its protein product is CASSSTAGDNSPLHF.

The DNA of the CDR3 is TGTGCCTGCACAGGGTCCTTCCGATATGGCTACACCTTC. Protein product: CACTGSFRYGYTF. The chain employs TRBV30 and TRBJ1-2; TRBD1 is a possible D gene (6 bases). Between the trimmed V and J ends, which lost 6 bases and 5 bases, there was a span of 16 bases. CDR1 is GTSNPN and CDR2 is SVGIG in the germline V gene (reference sequence). This CDR3 region has 13 residues.